The entry that follows covers one T cell receptor beta chain sequence. These data are taken from a study of cytomegalovirus exposure and HLA in healthy donors. Trimming left V 4 bases short and J 0 bases short, with 9 bases between. The CDR3 runs 14 residues. The germline V gene encodes CDR1 SGHTA and CDR2 FQGNSA. Primers for the PCR totalled 60 Vbeta and 13 Jbeta. Assay: immunoSEQ multiplex PCR; the TCRdb copy retains only in-frame clones and omits some. The sample lists fewer than 95,000 clones, under 80% occurring once. The sequence derives from a woman between 25 and 40 years old in good health and CMV-seronegative. The chain couples TRBV7-2 to TRBJ1-1, with a possible D match to TRBD1 (6 bases). The sequenced material came from PBMCs. The CDR3 region is CASSWWTVNTEAFF. Written as DNA, the CDR3 is TGTGCCAGCAGCTGGTGGACAGTGAACACTGAAGCTTTCTTT. The full variable domain, its missing parts supplied by reference TRBV7-2 and TRBJ1-1, is GAGVSQSPSNKVTEKGKDVELRCDPISGHTALYWYRQSLGQGLEFLIYFQGNSAPDKSGLPSDRFSAERTGGSVSTLTIQRTQQEDSAVYLCASSWWTVNTEAFFGQGTRLTVV.